This paragraph reports one TCR beta chain. The CDR3 has 11 amino acids. CDR1 and CDR2 from the germline V gene are MNHEY and SVGAGI. The V end lost 9 bases, the J end lost 9 bases, and 14 bases lay between the germline ends. The data are from a study of blood T cell repertoires in COVID-19. Background on the study: Both acute and convalescent COVID-19 samples were obtained from the United States, Italy and Spain. From T cells, B-cell-depleted T cells, or PBMCs came the material, which was cDNA or gDNA.

Authors' methods: Scientists estimated how many nucleated cells there were by amplifying reference gene primers. Sequencing used immunoSEQ multiplex PCR; TCRdb keeps in-frame clones, though not all of them. V and J calls and clone size are copied from that table; D and trimming were computed from the DNA. The repertoire consists of 200,000 to 250,000 clones, with about four fifths occurring once and the leading ten covering approximately 8%. Enrollment of patients from Seattle took place during active infection, with longitudinal follow-up. The chain joins TRBV6-5 to TRBJ1-2; D call uncertain. The sequence was collected from a woman older than 75 with COVID-19, enrolled during active disease. The sample was peripheral blood. The DNA of the CDR3 is TGTGCCAGTAACCGAGGACTTAGCTACACCTTC. Amino acid sequence: CASNRGLSYTF.